The rows below give T cell receptor beta chains drawn from one sample of a study of T-cell reconstitution after alpha-beta-depleted transplantation in children. TCRdb recomputed calls from the PCR reads with MiXCR, one row per CDR3 protein. There are approximately 1,000,000 distinct CDR3 sequences in the sample; about 29% occur only once, and 28% lies in the top ten. The sample in question was PBMCs, mostly from graft donor cells, obtained 360 days after TCRalphabeta/CD19-depleted stem cell transplant. Every receptor here comes from a boy under three years old who had a stem cell transplant for SCID, so the T cells may come from the graft donor. Each CDR3 is given with its conserved first and last residue. A D gene is named only where the DNA matches it firmly. The size entry is marked missing in some rows and otherwise reads once, few, many or a size class.

d_call	clone_size	v_call	j_call	cdr3_nt	cdr3_aa
TRBD2	-	TRBV5-1	TRBJ2-2	TGCGCCAGCAGCTTGGGGACTAGGAGGGAGCTGTTTTTT	CASSLGTRRELFF
-	few	TRBV5-1	TRBJ2-1	TGCGCCAGCAGCTTTCTGAGCGGCTACCTACTCACTTCCTACAATGAGCAGTTCTTC	CASSFLSGYLLTSYNEQFF
TRBD1	-	TRBV4-3	TRBJ2-4	TGCGCCAGCAGCCGTGGACAGGGAAGGGCCAAAAACATTCAGTACTTC	CASSRGQGRAKNIQYF
-	few	TRBV5-1	TRBJ2-2	TGTGCCAGCAGCTTAGTTGGGGGGACGAACACCGGGGAGCTGTTTTTT	CASSLVGGTNTGELFF
TRBD1	-	TRBV30	TRBJ2-4	TGTGCCTGGATGGTTCCGGGACAGGGCGGGAACATTCAGTACTTC	CAWMVPGQGGNIQYF
TRBD1	-	TRBV2	TRBJ2-3	TGTGCCAGCAGTGCAGGACAGGGGGCCCGCACAGATACGCAGTATTTT	CASSAGQGARTDTQYF
TRBD1	-	TRBV3-1	TRBJ2-2	TGTGCCAGCAGTCGGGACAGGATACCCGGGGAGCTGTTTTTT	CASSRDRIPGELFF
-	-	TRBV5-1	TRBJ2-3	TGCGCCAGCAGCTTGCTGGGGGGTGAGAGAACAGATACGCAGTATTTT	CASSLLGGERTDTQYF
-	-	TRBV5-1	TRBJ2-7	TGCGCCAGCAGCTTGAATAGGGGCGTGAGCTACGAGCAGTACTTC	CASSLNRGVSYEQYF
TRBD1	once	TRBV11-2	TRBJ2-2	TGTGCCAGCAGCACGACAGGGGAGGACACCGGGGAGCTGTTTTTT	CASSTTGEDTGELFF